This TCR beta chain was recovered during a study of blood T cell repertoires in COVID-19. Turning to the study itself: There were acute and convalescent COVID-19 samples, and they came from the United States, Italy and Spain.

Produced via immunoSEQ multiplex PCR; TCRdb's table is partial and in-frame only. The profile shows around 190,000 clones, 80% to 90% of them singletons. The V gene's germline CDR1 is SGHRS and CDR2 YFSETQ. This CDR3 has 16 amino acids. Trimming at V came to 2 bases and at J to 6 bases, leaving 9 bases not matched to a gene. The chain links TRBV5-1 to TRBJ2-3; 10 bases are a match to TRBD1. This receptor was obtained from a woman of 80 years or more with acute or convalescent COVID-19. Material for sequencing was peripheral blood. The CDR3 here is CASSFDRGLVYDTQYF. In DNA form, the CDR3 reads TGCGCCAGCAGCTTTGACAGGGGGCTAGTTTATGATACGCAGTATTTT.